Shown below are 25 T cell receptor beta chains from a single sample sequenced in a study of OX40 agonist ivuxolimab in advanced cancers. Assay used: immunoSEQ multiplex PCR; TCRdb lists only in-frame clones, some missing. The profile shows roughly 28,000 clones, 79% of them singletons. Sample: CD4+ or CD8+ T cells sorted from blood, taken in a trial of the OX40 agonist ivuxolimab. These receptors were collected from an adult with an advanced solid tumor such as melanoma, head and neck, liver or kidney cancer.

This sequence joins TRBV6-5 and TRBJ1-2, with 7 bases lining up with TRBD1. The ends lost 4 bases at V and 6 bases at J; junction bases unmatched: 8. Germline CDR1 is MNHEY and CDR2 is SVGAGI. The CDR3 is 14 residues long. CDR3 amino acids: CASSSSDRVNGYTF. The CDR3 coding sequence is TGTGCCAGCAGTTCCTCAGACAGGGTTAATGGCTACACCTTC.

The chain has TRBV27 and TRBJ1-1; a possible D gene is TRBD1 (5 bases). Germline CDR1 and CDR2: MNHEY and SMNVEV (reference sequence). The CDR3 sequence is 15 residues long. Trimming removed 0 bases at V and 1 base at J, with 9 bases between. The CDR3 reads CASSLSAGTNTEAFF. CDR3 nucleotide sequence: TGTGCCAGCAGTTTATCGGCCGGGACGAACACTGAAGCTTTCTTT.

This clone was seen once. This rearrangement joins TRBV19 to TRBJ1-2; D unresolved. The V gene's germline CDR1 is LNHDA and CDR2 SQIVND (reference sequence). With 1 base removed from V and 4 bases from J, the gap between germline ends came to 7 bases. This CDR3 contains 13 residues. The CDR3 bases are TGTGCCAGTAGTATAGGCTACGGCTATGGCTACACCTTC. Translated: CASSIGYGYGYTF.

V is TRBV2 and J is TRBJ1-4; D remains ambiguous. The CDR3 covers 15 residues. The V gene's germline CDR1 is SNHLY and CDR2 FYNNEI. The V and J ends lost 4 bases and 8 bases respectively, with 17 bases between them. CDR3 region: CASSVSGSAKEKLFF. The CDR3 nucleotides read TGTGCCAGCAGTGTTAGTGGCAGCGCGAAGGAAAAACTGTTTTTT.

The V gene is TRBV11-3, the J gene TRBJ2-2; 7 bases are a match to TRBD1. The germline CDR1 and CDR2 sequences are SGHNT and YENEEA. CDR3 length equals 15 residues. Trimming at V came to 5 bases and at J to 2 bases, leaving 5 bases not matched to a gene. CDR3 nucleotides: TGTGCCAGCAGCCTGGGACAGACCAACACCGGGGAGCTGTTTTTT. As protein: CASSLGQTNTGELFF.

The rearrangement links TRBV18 to TRBJ2-7, with D possibly being TRBD1 or TRBD2 (6 bases each). The V end was cut by 2 bases, the J end by 7 bases, with 15 bases between. From germline, CDR1 is KGHSH and CDR2 LQKENI. CDR3 length equals 14 residues. Written as DNA, the CDR3 is TGTGCCAGCTCACCAACAGGGCCTGGGGGGGAGCAGTACTTC. Protein product: CASSPTGPGGEQYF. Using reference TRBV18 and TRBJ2-7 for the parts outside the CDR3, the full variable domain is NAGVMQNPRHLVRRRGQEARLRCSPMKGHSHVYWYRQLPEEGLKFMVYLQKENIIDESGMPKERFSAEFPKEGPSILRIQQVVRGDSAAYFCASSPTGPGGEQYFGPGTRLTVT.

The V gene is TRBV7-9, the J gene TRBJ2-7; tentative D call: TRBD2 (6 bases). Germline lookup yields CDR1 SEHNR and CDR2 FQNEAQ (reference sequence). The V end was cut by 3 bases, the J end by 1 base, with 13 bases between. This CDR3 region has 15 residues. The CDR3 is CASSFRDWGSYEQYF. The CDR3 DNA is TGTGCCAGCAGCTTTCGGGACTGGGGGTCCTACGAGCAGTACTTC. Complete variable domain (other parts from reference TRBV7-9 and TRBJ2-7): DTGVSQNPRHKITKRGQNVTFRCDPISEHNRLYWYRQTLGQGPEFLTYFQNEAQLEKSRLLSDRFSAERPKGSFSTLEIQRTEQGDSAMYLCASSFRDWGSYEQYFGPGTRLTVT.

The CDR3: CASSLSGSQETQYF. In DNA, the CDR3 is TGTGCCAGCAGCTTGTCCGGCAGTCAAGAGACCCAGTACTTC. The J gene is TRBJ2-5, the V gene TRBV5-4; no clear D gene. Per germline, CDR1 SGHNT and CDR2 YYREEE (reference sequence). This CDR3 is 14 amino acids long. The V and J ends lost 1 base and 2 bases respectively, with 9 bases between them.

The chain uses TRBV10-3 and TRBJ1-5, with a tentative D call TRBD1 (6 bases). V lost 2 bases and J lost 7, with 12 bases in between. In germline, CDR1 is ENHRY, CDR2 SYGVKD. This CDR3 has 14 amino acids. CDR3 amino acids: CAISEGRGEQPQHF. The CDR3 DNA is TGTGCCATCAGTGAGGGCAGGGGTGAGCAGCCCCAGCATTTT.

This clone was seen just once. The rearrangement links TRBV11-2 to TRBJ1-1; D is possibly TRBD1 (6 bases). The CDR3 is 16 residues long. Trimming pared 6 bases from V and 0 bases from J, leaving 17 bases between. The germline CDR1 and CDR2 sequences are SGHAT and FQNNGV. The CDR3 DNA follows: TGTGCCAGCAGTCGTTTAGTGGGGGCGATGAACACTGAAGCTTTCTTT. Translating it yields CASSRLVGAMNTEAFF.

In this sample, this clone turned up once. V usage is TRBV5-6 and J usage is TRBJ1-1; a possible D gene is TRBD1 (5 bases). The length of the CDR3 is 16 residues. Germline CDR1 reads SGHDT; CDR2 reads YYEEEE. Trimming cost V 0 bases and J 5 bases, with 17 bases left between them. Here the CDR3 reads CASSLDRTARRTEAFF. CDR3 nucleotide sequence: TGTGCCAGCAGCTTGGACAGGACGGCAAGAAGGACTGAAGCTTTCTTT. The entire variable domain, with the rest obtained from reference TRBV5-6 and TRBJ1-1, is as follows: DAGVTQSPTHLIKTRGQQVTLRCSPKSGHDTVSWYQQALGQGPQFIFQYYEEEERQRGNFPDRFSGHQFPNYSSELNVNALLLGDSALYLCASSLDRTARRTEAFFGQGTRLTVV.

The genes are TRBV6-5 and TRBJ1-2, with no clear D. Between the trimmed V and J ends, which lost 2 bases and 4 bases, there was a span of 11 bases. Germline CDR1 MNHEY, CDR2 SVGAGI. The CDR3 consists of 14 residues. The CDR3 here is CASSYGETGYGYTF. The DNA for the CDR3 is TGTGCCAGCAGTTACGGGGAAACTGGCTATGGCTACACCTTC.

The chain combines TRBV7-6 with TRBJ1-5; maybe TRBD1 (5 bases). V was pared by 8 bases and J by 5 bases, with 10 bases between. The germline CDR1 and CDR2 sequences are SGHVS and FNYEAQ. The CDR3 is 12 amino acids. The DNA for the CDR3 is TGTGCCAGCGGGACGGCGGATCAGCCCCAGCATTTT. Protein sequence: CASGTADQPQHF.

This clone was seen just once. V usage is TRBV4-1 and J usage is TRBJ2-7; 8 positions agree with TRBD1. Germline V lookup: CDR1 MGHRA, CDR2 YSYEKL. The CDR3 consists of 16 residues. V shed 0 bases, J shed 4 bases, and the junction held 8 bases outside the gene matches. The CDR3 bases are TGCGCCAGCAGCCAAGATCGCGGGACAGGCCTATACGAGCAGTACTTC. Protein sequence: CASSQDRGTGLYEQYF.

The chain couples TRBV11-2 to TRBJ2-5, with D possibly matching TRBD2 (6 bases). V shed 6 bases and J shed 2 bases, with 16 bases lying between them. The germline gives CDR1 SGHAT, CDR2 FQNNGV. The CDR3 has 15 residues. The CDR3 region has the DNA TGTGCCAGCAGTTCGTTTGCCGGGACTCAAGAGACCCAGTACTTC. This sequence encodes CASSSFAGTQETQYF. Full variable domain (outside the CDR3, taken from reference TRBV11-2 and TRBJ2-5): EAGVAQSPRYKIIEKRQSVAFWCNPISGHATLYWYQQILGQGPKLLIQFQNNGVVDDSQLPKDRFSAERLKGVDSTLKIQPAKLEDSAVYLCASSSFAGTQETQYFGPGTRLLVL.

The gene calls are TRBV14 and TRBJ1-1; D ambiguous. This CDR3 spans 15 amino acids. Germline V gene data show CDR1 as SGHDN and CDR2 as FVKESK. Trimming stripped 1 base from V and 3 bases from J, with 12 bases between. CDR3 nucleotide sequence: TGTGCCAGCAGCCAAGTCGCGGGAAGGCACACTGAAGCTTTCTTT. As protein: CASSQVAGRHTEAFF.

The chain is built from TRBV28 and TRBJ1-2; D remains unclear. The germline V gene has CDR1 MDHEN and CDR2 SYDVKM. Deletions cut 6 bases from V and 5 bases from J, with 10 bases between. The CDR3 runs 12 residues. The CDR3 reads CASSSSGYGYTF. DNA of the CDR3: TGTGCCAGCAGCTCGAGCGGTTATGGCTACACCTTC.

The genes are TRBV7-9 and TRBJ1-2; D is perhaps TRBD1 (6 bases). Trimming shortened V by 0 bases and J by 7 bases, and 15 bases separated the two germline ends. Germline loops: CDR1 SEHNR, CDR2 FQNEAQ (reference sequence). This CDR3 has 15 residues. The CDR3, as DNA: TGTGCCAGCAGCTTAGCATCCCTACAGGGCTCTGGCTACACCTTC. The encoded protein is CASSLASLQGSGYTF.

The V and J genes are TRBV30 and TRBJ2-7, with D hard to call. The CDR3 consists of 13 residues. The germline V gene encodes CDR1 GTSNPN and CDR2 SVGIG (reference sequence). V dropped 0 bases and J dropped 1 base, with 7 bases sitting between them. The CDR3: CAWSVEASYEQYF. CDR3 nucleotides: TGTGCCTGGAGTGTAGAGGCATCCTACGAGCAGTACTTC.

This chain joins TRBV5-5 and TRBJ2-3, with 8 positions matching TRBD2. Germline values: CDR1 SGHKS, CDR2 YYEKEE (reference sequence). CDR3 length: 15 residues. After removal of 4 bases from V and 5 bases from J, the junction contained 9 bases not matched to a gene. The CDR3 bases are TGTGCCAGCAGCAGGACTAGCCCCGCGGGAGATACGCAGTATTTT. Its translation: CASSRTSPAGDTQYF.

CDR3: CASSLRGYEQYF. CDR3 bases: TGTGCCAGCAGCCTCAGGGGCTACGAGCAGTACTTC. This chain connects TRBV11-3 to TRBJ2-5; D may be TRBD1 (6 bases). The tail of the sequence fits TRBJ2-7 better, so the J call may be wrong. There are 12 residues in the CDR3. The germline CDR1 and CDR2 sequences are SGHNT and YENEEA.

V is TRBV6-5 and J is TRBJ2-3; TRBD2 matches at 7 bases. This CDR3 is 14 amino acids long. Germline CDR1 MNHEY, CDR2 SVGAGI. With 2 bases clipped from V and 2 bases from J, the junction kept 1 base outside the gene matches. Here the CDR3 reads CASSYGLVTDTQYF. The CDR3 DNA reads as TGTGCCAGCAGTTACGGACTAGTCACAGATACGCAGTATTTT.

This chain links TRBV10-3 with TRBJ2-5; 14 bases match TRBD2. The CDR3 runs 17 residues. The V gene end was trimmed by 0 bases and the J gene end by 4 bases; junction bases not matched to a gene: 4. CDR1 is ENHRY and CDR2 is SYGVKD in the germline V gene. CDR3 sequence (DNA): TGTGCCATCAGTGAGTCTAGGGGGACTAGCGGGGGAGAGACCCAGTACTTC. Translating gives CAISESRGTSGGETQYF.

The chain carries TRBV28 and TRBJ1-4; 9 bases align to TRBD1. With V trimmed by 6 bases and J by 3 bases, 11 bases remained unmatched. This CDR3 has 17 residues. Germline CDR1 is MDHEN and CDR2 is SYDVKM. The CDR3 reads CASSDPFTGGSNEKLFF. CDR3 nucleotides: TGTGCCAGCAGCGACCCATTTACAGGGGGCTCTAATGAAAAACTGTTTTTT.

The rearrangement uses TRBV29-1 and TRBJ2-5; TRBD1 is a possible D gene (7 bases). This CDR3 comprises 13 residues. V was trimmed by 1 base and J by 2 bases, leaving 8 bases between them. Germline CDR1 SQVTM, CDR2 ANQGSEA. The CDR3 DNA reads TGCAGCGTTGAAGCAGGGGGGCAAGAGACCCAGTACTTC. This codes for CSVEAGGQETQYF.